These 5 T cell receptor beta chains were sequenced from one sample in a study of technical replicates of blood from several donors. Produced via immunoSEQ multiplex PCR; TCRdb's table is partial and in-frame only. The sample comprises just over 95,000 clones, just under 95% of which are singletons, and about 0.35% rests with the top ten. Sequenced input: T cells isolated from PBMCs. The receptors shown here come from a human donor in good health.

This clone came up once. The chain joins TRBV5-1 to TRBJ2-1; 9 bases fit TRBD1. The V gene end was trimmed by 5 bases and the J gene end by 3 bases; junction bases not matched to a gene: 0. Germline CDR1 SGHRS, CDR2 YFSETQ. This CDR3 is built from 13 residues. The CDR3 is CASRTGGYNEQFF. For the CDR3, the DNA is TGCGCCAGCAGGACAGGGGGCTACAATGAGCAGTTCTTC.

CDR3 in amino acids: CASSFSRFNQPQHF. CDR3 in DNA: TGTGCCAGCAGTTTCTCCCGTTTTAATCAGCCCCAGCATTTT. The rearrangement uses TRBV27 and TRBJ1-5; D is uncertain. The V gene lost 3 bases and the J gene lost 4 bases, with 10 bases spanning the gap. The CDR3 is made up of 14 amino acids. Germline V gene data show CDR1 as MNHEY and CDR2 as SMNVEV (reference sequence).

The gene calls are TRBV30 and TRBJ1-3; no reliable D call. Germline CDR1 and CDR2: GTSNPN and SVGIG (reference sequence). The ends were cut back, 3 bases at V and 3 bases at J, with 9 bases in the middle. This CDR3 is built from 13 residues. The chain's CDR3 is CAWSRLSGNTIYF. CDR3 nucleotides: TGTGCCTGGAGCAGGCTCAGTGGAAACACCATATATTTT.

This clone was detected only a few times. The genes are TRBV29-1 and TRBJ2-1; no clear D gene. The V gene's germline CDR1 is SQVTM and CDR2 ANQGSEA. The length of the CDR3 is 11 residues. Trimming stripped 3 bases from V and 7 bases from J, with 7 bases between. The DNA of the CDR3 is TGCAGCGTTGAGTTTCTGAATGAGCAGTTCTTC. It is translated as CSVEFLNEQFF.

The CDR3 here is CASSFTGAVADTQYF. The CDR3 DNA reads TGTGCCAGCAGCTTCACGGGAGCTGTTGCAGATACGCAGTATTTT. This sequence joins TRBV7-2 and TRBJ2-3; D might be TRBD2 (6 bases). In germline, CDR1 is SGHTA, CDR2 FQGNSA. Trimming took 3 bases from V and 4 from J, leaving 14 bases between them. The CDR3 is made up of 15 amino acids.